The present TCR beta chain was sequenced within a study of CD4+ T cells in melanoma. Study outcomes and limitations: Diverse differentiation states were reported for melanoma neoantigen-specific CD4+ T cells.

This clone has just a few counts. What it binds is unknown. Method: immunoSEQ multiplex PCR; TCRdb's copy keeps in-frame clones and lacks some. This table has about 15,000 clones, approximately 62% appearing once. The CDR3 length is 14 residues. Germline values: CDR1 SGHKS, CDR2 YYEKEE (reference sequence). Germline trimming cut 6 bases from V and 9 bases from J; bases unmatched to any gene: 8. The sequence was collected from a human donor with melanoma. Input material: cells from a culture (not recorded whether cultured in vitro). The V call is TRBV5-5, the J call TRBJ2-2; 10 bases fit TRBD2. The CDR3 loop is CASTGLATRWELFF. The CDR3 nucleotides read TGTGCCAGCACGGGACTAGCGACGAGGTGGGAGCTGTTTTTT.